This TCR beta chain was recovered during a study of CD8+ T cells in alopecia areata. Study-level results: Between patients, shared TCR sequences were less clear than in mice. This was possibly due in part to HLA diversity in the patient population. Clonality was higher in lesional than normal scalp, especially in alopecia totalis/universalis.

Notes on this clone: No antigen is known for it.

The authors extracted RNA and reverse transcribed it into cDNA as the sequencing template. Sequenced by immunoSEQ multiplex PCR; TCRdb stores in-frame clones only, minus some. Of 140,000 or so clones listed, more than 55% are singletons. What was sequenced was CD8+ T cells sorted from blood. The sequence was obtained from a human donor in good health.

The CDR3 DNA is TGTGCCTGGGCGCCTATAGCGGGAGCAAAGTACAATGAGCAGTTCTTC. Amino acids: CAWAPIAGAKYNEQFF. The chain has TRBV30 and TRBJ2-1; 9 bases line up with TRBD2. Per the germline V gene, CDR1 is GTSNPN and CDR2 is SVGIG (reference sequence). Losses at the gene ends were 5 bases for V and 4 bases for J; bases not matched to a gene: 12. The CDR3 is made up of 16 amino acids.